A selection of T cell receptor beta chains follows, all from one sample in a study of cytomegalovirus exposure and HLA in healthy donors. Sequenced by immunoSEQ multiplex PCR; TCRdb stores in-frame clones only, minus some. Among 50,000 to 75,000 clones, 65% to 80% were seen once, and the ten largest hold roughly 7.1%. What was sequenced was PBMCs. The receptors shown here come from a young man in good health and CMV-seropositive. CDR3s include the opening cysteine and the closing phenylalanine or tryptophan. Fields, in order: J gene, D gene, clone size, V gene, CDR3 DNA, CDR3 protein. A D gene is named only where the DNA matches it firmly. Clone size is shown for a subset of rows, as once, few, many or a class of expanded clone.

J: TRBJ1-5
D: -
size: -
V: TRBV27
DNA: TGTGCCAGCAGTTTAAGGAGTGGGGGAGGAAATCAGCCCCAGCATTTT
CDR3: CASSLRSGGGNQPQHF

J: TRBJ1-2
D: -
size: -
V: TRBV28
DNA: TGTGCCAGCAGTTTTAGAGATAACTATGGCTACACCTTC
CDR3: CASSFRDNYGYTF

J: TRBJ2-7
D: TRBD1
size: once
V: TRBV10-3
DNA: TGTGCCATCAGTGGACAGGGCTACGAGCAGTACTTC
CDR3: CAISGQGYEQYF

J: TRBJ2-1
D: TRBD1
size: -
V: TRBV11-2
DNA: TGTGCCACCATAGGGGGCGCCTACAATGAGCAGTTCTTC
CDR3: CATIGGAYNEQFF

J: TRBJ1-5
D: TRBD1
size: -
V: TRBV7-9
DNA: TGTGCCAGCAGCTCTACAGGGGGCCTGGGTCAGCCCCAGCATTTT
CDR3: CASSSTGGLGQPQHF

J: TRBJ2-7
D: -
size: -
V: TRBV6-5
DNA: TGTGCCAGCAGTTACGACCGACGGAGCTACGAGCAGTACTTC
CDR3: CASSYDRRSYEQYF

J: TRBJ2-7
D: TRBD1
size: -
V: TRBV14
DNA: TGTGCCAGCAGCCCCCGACAGGGTTCCTCCTACGAGCAGTACTTC
CDR3: CASSPRQGSSYEQYF

J: TRBJ2-3
D: TRBD1
size: -
V: TRBV9
DNA: TGTGCCAGCAGCGTAGCTGGGACAGGGGGGGATACGCAGTATTTT
CDR3: CASSVAGTGGDTQYF

J: TRBJ2-1
D: -
size: -
V: TRBV4-3
DNA: TGCGCCAGCAGCCACGATGGCTCATTCTACAATGAGCAGTTCTTC
CDR3: CASSHDGSFYNEQFF

J: TRBJ1-2
D: -
size: few
V: TRBV11-2
DNA: TGTGCCAGCAGCTCTGGGGGGTTGAGAGGCTACACCTTC
CDR3: CASSSGGLRGYTF

J: TRBJ2-1
D: -
size: few
V: TRBV7-2
DNA: TGTGCCAGCAGCTTACGGCGGAGCTCCTACAATGAGCAGTTCTTC
CDR3: CASSLRRSSYNEQFF

J: TRBJ2-5
D: TRBD1
size: -
V: TRBV28
DNA: TGTGCCAGCAGTTCCTCGGGGACAGGGGTGCGGGAGACCCAGTACTTC
CDR3: CASSSSGTGVRETQYF

J: TRBJ1-1
D: -
size: few
V: TRBV6-5
DNA: TGTGCCAGCAGGCTTACAGAAAACACTGAAGCTTTCTTT
CDR3: CASRLTENTEAFF

J: TRBJ1-1
D: -
size: -
V: TRBV15
DNA: TGTGCCACCAGCAGAGTAGACTCCTTGAACACTGAAGCTTTCTTT
CDR3: CATSRVDSLNTEAFF

J: TRBJ2-7
D: -
size: -
V: TRBV11-3
DNA: TGTGCCAGCAGCTTAGAAGGCGGGGCGCGTGGCGAGCAGTACTTC
CDR3: CASSLEGGARGEQYF

J: TRBJ2-2
D: -
size: few
V: TRBV5-1
DNA: TGCGCCAGCAGCCGCACCGGGGAGCTGTTTTTT
CDR3: CASSRTGELFF

J: TRBJ1-2
D: -
size: -
V: TRBV11-2
DNA: TGTGCCAGCAGCTTACCCCTTTTTGGCTACACCTTC
CDR3: CASSLPLFGYTF

J: TRBJ2-2
D: -
size: -
V: TRBV7-9
DNA: TGTGCCAGCAGCCCACAGGGCACCGGGGAGCTGTTTTTT
CDR3: CASSPQGTGELFF

J: TRBJ1-4
D: TRBD1
size: -
V: TRBV27
DNA: TGTGCCAGCAGTCACGGACAGGGGGCTGAAAAACTGTTTTTT
CDR3: CASSHGQGAEKLFF

J: TRBJ1-6
D: TRBD1
size: -
V: TRBV5-5
DNA: TGTGCCAGCAGGTCAGGGACAGAGATCTATAATTCACCCCCCCACTTT
CDR3: CASRSGTEIYNSPPHF

J: TRBJ2-7
D: TRBD1
size: -
V: TRBV19
DNA: TGTGCCAGTAGTCCGTGGCAGGGGGAGTACGAGCAGTACTTC
CDR3: CASSPWQGEYEQYF

J: TRBJ2-2
D: -
size: -
V: TRBV7-8
DNA: TGTGCCAGCAGCTTACGGCGGGGGAACACCGGGGAGCTGTTTTTT
CDR3: CASSLRRGNTGELFF

J: TRBJ2-2
D: TRBD2
size: medium-sized
V: TRBV4-2
DNA: TGTGCCAGCAGCCAAGAGCGGGGGGGCACCGGGGAGCTGTTTTTT
CDR3: CASSQERGGTGELFF

J: TRBJ1-3
D: -
size: -
V: TRBV4-3
DNA: TGCGCCAGCAGCCAAGAGAGTAATCTTTCTGGAAACACCATATATTTT
CDR3: CASSQESNLSGNTIYF

J: TRBJ1-1
D: -
size: -
V: TRBV6-6
DNA: TGTGCCAGCAGTTACCTCCAGGGTCAGACCACTGAAGCTTTCTTT
CDR3: CASSYLQGQTTEAFF

J: TRBJ2-7
D: TRBD2
size: -
V: TRBV5-1
DNA: TGCGCCAGCAGCTTGGTTAGCGGGGGGGCCTACGAGCAGTACTTC
CDR3: CASSLVSGGAYEQYF

J: TRBJ1-1
D: -
size: few
V: TRBV2
DNA: TGTGCCACCGGGACAATGAACACTGAAGCTTTCTTT
CDR3: CATGTMNTEAFF

J: TRBJ1-3
D: TRBD1
size: -
V: TRBV7-8
DNA: TGTGCCAGCAGCCCCGGGACAGGGTCTACTGGAAACACCATATATTTT
CDR3: CASSPGTGSTGNTIYF

J: TRBJ1-4
D: -
size: few
V: TRBV5-1
DNA: TGCGCCAGCAGCTTGGACAGCAATAATGAAAAACTGTTTTTT
CDR3: CASSLDSNNEKLFF

J: TRBJ2-2
D: -
size: -
V: TRBV12-5
DNA: TGTGCTAGTGGTTTGCATTCGGGGGGCACGGGCACCGGGGAGCTGTTTTTT
CDR3: CASGLHSGGTGTGELFF

J: TRBJ2-7
D: TRBD2
size: -
V: TRBV6-1
DNA: TGTGCCAGCAGATGGACTAGCGGGGTACGGTACGAGCAGTACTTC
CDR3: CASRWTSGVRYEQYF

J: TRBJ1-3
D: -
size: once
V: TRBV30
DNA: TGTGCCTGCCAAGGGGGAGGAAACACCATATATTTT
CDR3: CACQGGGNTIYF

J: TRBJ2-3
D: -
size: -
V: TRBV7-9
DNA: TGTGCCAGCAGCCATGCCCCTGGGCTCTATTTT
CDR3: CASSHAPGLYF

J: TRBJ1-2
D: TRBD1
size: -
V: TRBV29-1
DNA: TGCAGCGTTTTCGGGACAGGTTCGGAGGGCTACACCTTC
CDR3: CSVFGTGSEGYTF

J: TRBJ2-3
D: TRBD1
size: -
V: TRBV6-1
DNA: TGTGCCAGCAGTGTTTGGACAGGGAAGACAGATACGCAGTATTTT
CDR3: CASSVWTGKTDTQYF

J: TRBJ1-4
D: -
size: -
V: TRBV7-2
DNA: TGTGCCAGCAGCTGGGGACGGACTACAACTAATGAAAAACTGTTTTTT
CDR3: CASSWGRTTTNEKLFF

J: TRBJ1-6
D: -
size: -
V: TRBV28
DNA: TGTGCCAGCAGGGCCCTTCGGGTGGAGACCTCACCCCTCCACTTT
CDR3: CASRALRVETSPLHF

J: TRBJ2-7
D: -
size: -
V: TRBV6-1
DNA: TGTGCCAGCATTTCTAACCAGGCCTACGAGCAGTACTTC
CDR3: CASISNQAYEQYF

J: TRBJ2-5
D: TRBD1
size: -
V: TRBV11-1
DNA: TGTGCCAGCAGCCAATCCGGGACAGAAGAGACCCAGTACTTC
CDR3: CASSQSGTEETQYF

J: TRBJ2-7
D: TRBD2
size: -
V: TRBV27
DNA: TGTGCCAGCAGTCTACGAGCGGGGCCTACCTACGAGCAGTACTTC
CDR3: CASSLRAGPTYEQYF

J: TRBJ1-1
D: -
size: -
V: TRBV7-2
DNA: TGTGCCAGCAGCTTAGACAGGGTGCGTCGATCTGAAGCTTTCTTT
CDR3: CASSLDRVRRSEAFF

J: TRBJ1-3
D: -
size: -
V: TRBV2
DNA: TGTGCCAGCAGTAGGGAAGGGGGATCTGGAAACACCATATATTTT
CDR3: CASSREGGSGNTIYF

J: TRBJ1-3
D: -
size: -
V: TRBV5-1
DNA: TGCGCCAGCAGCTTGGGGGGAGTAATAACTGGAAACACCATATATTTT
CDR3: CASSLGGVITGNTIYF

J: TRBJ1-6
D: -
size: -
V: TRBV15
DNA: TGTGCCACCAGCAGGTTACCGGGAGGGGTTTCACCCCTCCACTTT
CDR3: CATSRLPGGVSPLHF

J: TRBJ2-1
D: -
size: -
V: TRBV4-2
DNA: TGTGCCAGCAGCCAGGAACGGGTCGGCTCCTACAATGAGCAGTTCTTC
CDR3: CASSQERVGSYNEQFF

J: TRBJ1-1
D: TRBD1
size: -
V: TRBV29-1
DNA: TGCAGCGTTGAGGTCCAGACAGGGGGAGCTTTCTTT
CDR3: CSVEVQTGGAFF

J: TRBJ2-3
D: TRBD2
size: few
V: TRBV5-1
DNA: TGCGCCAGCAGCATACTAGCGGTCTCTAGCACAGATACGCAGTATTTT
CDR3: CASSILAVSSTDTQYF

J: TRBJ2-7
D: TRBD2
size: -
V: TRBV10-3
DNA: TGTGCCACTTGGACTAGCGGGGATTGGGTGCAGTACTTC
CDR3: CATWTSGDWVQYF

J: TRBJ2-7
D: TRBD1
size: -
V: TRBV5-4
DNA: TGTGCCAGCAGCCTGGACAGGGTACGCGAGCAGTACTTC
CDR3: CASSLDRVREQYF

J: TRBJ2-7
D: -
size: -
V: TRBV18
DNA: TGTGCCAGCTCACCAATGGGAGGCTACTACGAGCAGTACTTC
CDR3: CASSPMGGYYEQYF

J: TRBJ2-2
D: TRBD2
size: -
V: TRBV4-3
DNA: TGCGCCAGCAGCCCGACTAGCGTGGCCGGGGAGCTGTTTTTT
CDR3: CASSPTSVAGELFF